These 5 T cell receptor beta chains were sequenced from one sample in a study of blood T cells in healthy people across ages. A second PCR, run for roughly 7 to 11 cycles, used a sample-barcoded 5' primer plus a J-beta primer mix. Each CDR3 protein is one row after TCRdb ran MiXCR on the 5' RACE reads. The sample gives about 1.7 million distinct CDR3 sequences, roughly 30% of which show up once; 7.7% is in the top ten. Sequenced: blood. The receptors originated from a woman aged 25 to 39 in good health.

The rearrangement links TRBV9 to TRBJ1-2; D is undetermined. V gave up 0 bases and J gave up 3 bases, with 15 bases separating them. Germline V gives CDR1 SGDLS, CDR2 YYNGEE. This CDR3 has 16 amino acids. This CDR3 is CASSVDGSFPYYGYTF. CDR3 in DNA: TGTGCCAGCAGCGTAGATGGAAGTTTCCCCTACTATGGCTACACCTTC.

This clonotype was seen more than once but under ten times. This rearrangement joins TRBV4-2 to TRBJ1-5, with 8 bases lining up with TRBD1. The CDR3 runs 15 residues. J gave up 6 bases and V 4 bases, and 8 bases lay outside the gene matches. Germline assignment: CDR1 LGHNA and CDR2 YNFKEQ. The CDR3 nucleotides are TGTGCCAGCAGCCTAAAGGACAGGGACGTTCAGCCCCAGCATTTT. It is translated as CASSLKDRDVQPQHF.

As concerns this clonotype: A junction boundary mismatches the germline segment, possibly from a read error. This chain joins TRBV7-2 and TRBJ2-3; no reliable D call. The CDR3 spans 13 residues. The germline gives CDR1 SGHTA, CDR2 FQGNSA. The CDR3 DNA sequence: TGTGCCGGCAGTTCCAGCCGGATCCATACGCAGTATTTT. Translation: CAGSSSRIHTQYF.

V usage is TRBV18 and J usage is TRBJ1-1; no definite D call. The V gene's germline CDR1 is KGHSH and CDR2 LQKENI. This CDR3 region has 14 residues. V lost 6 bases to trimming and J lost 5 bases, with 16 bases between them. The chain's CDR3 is CASSPGGSLTEAFF. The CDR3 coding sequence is TGTGCCAGCTCCCCCGGAGGGTCATTGACTGAAGCTTTCTTT.

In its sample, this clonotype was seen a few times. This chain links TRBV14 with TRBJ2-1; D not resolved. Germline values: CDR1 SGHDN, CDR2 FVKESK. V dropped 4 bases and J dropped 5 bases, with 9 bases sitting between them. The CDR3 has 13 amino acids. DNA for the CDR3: TGTGCCAGCAGCCCGATCAACGACAATGAGCAGTTCTTC. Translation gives CASSPINDNEQFF.